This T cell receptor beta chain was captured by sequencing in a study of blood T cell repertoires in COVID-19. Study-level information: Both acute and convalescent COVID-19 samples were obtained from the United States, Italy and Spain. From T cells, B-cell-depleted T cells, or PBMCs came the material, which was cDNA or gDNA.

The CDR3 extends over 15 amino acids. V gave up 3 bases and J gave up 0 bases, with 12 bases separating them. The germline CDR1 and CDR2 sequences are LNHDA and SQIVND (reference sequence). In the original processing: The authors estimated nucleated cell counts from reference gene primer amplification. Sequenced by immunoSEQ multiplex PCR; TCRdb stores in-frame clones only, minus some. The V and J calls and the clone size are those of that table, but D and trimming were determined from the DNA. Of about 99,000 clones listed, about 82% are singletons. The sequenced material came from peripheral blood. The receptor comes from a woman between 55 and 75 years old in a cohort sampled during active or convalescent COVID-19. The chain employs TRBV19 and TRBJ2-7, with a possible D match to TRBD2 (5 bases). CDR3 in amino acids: CASSMRALRSYEQYF. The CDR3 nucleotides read TGTGCCAGTAGTATGAGGGCCCTTCGCTCCTACGAGCAGTACTTC. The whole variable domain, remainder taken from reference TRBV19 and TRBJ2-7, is DGGITQSPKYLFRKEGQNVTLSCEQNLNHDAMYWYRQDPGQGLRLIYYSQIVNDFQKGDIAEGYSVSREKKESFPLTVTSAQKNPTAFYLCASSMRALRSYEQYFGPGTRLTVT.